This T cell receptor beta chain is from a study of blood T cell repertoires in COVID-19. Study summary: Material from acute and convalescent COVID-19 was sourced from the United States, Italy and Spain.

Assay: immunoSEQ multiplex PCR; the TCRdb copy retains only in-frame clones and omits some. The table records hundreds of thousands of clones, approximately 86% of them present only once. CDR1 MDHEN and CDR2 SYDVKM come from the germline V gene. With 1 base clipped from V and 3 bases from J, the junction kept 1 base outside the gene matches. The CDR3 length is 14 residues. Categorization into cohorts depended on clinical history that participants reported. The sequencing sample was made of PBMCs or T cells enriched from blood (not recorded which). The source of this sequence is a woman between 40 and 55 years old with acute COVID-19. This rearrangement joins TRBV28 to TRBJ2-3; TRBD2 aligns across 7 bases. The CDR3 DNA is TGTGCCAGCAGTTTATCCGGGGGGACAGATACGCAGTATTTT. Translation gives CASSLSGGTDTQYF.